The 28 T cell receptor beta chains below come from one sample, sequenced in a study of blood T cell repertoires in COVID-19. The method was immunoSEQ multiplex PCR; TCRdb's version includes in-frame clones alone and lacks a portion of them. The sample gives 85,000 to 100,000 clones, about nine tenths of which show up once; 25% to 30% is in the top ten. Source material: peripheral blood. The receptors here all came from a man in his fifties with active or convalescent COVID-19.

This clone was counted once. This chain links TRBV11-2 with TRBJ2-7, with 8 bases matching TRBD2. Trimming cost V 5 bases and J 2 bases; bases outside gene matches: 14. Germline assignment: CDR1 SGHAT and CDR2 FQNNGV. The CDR3 extends over 17 amino acids. The CDR3 sequence: CASSLRTGWREAYEQYF. In nucleotides, the CDR3 is TGTGCCAGCAGCCTAAGGACGGGATGGCGGGAGGCCTACGAGCAGTACTTC.

The chain combines TRBV6-5 with TRBJ2-5, with D unclear. Trimming stripped 8 bases from V and 5 bases from J, with 12 bases between. The CDR3 contains 12 residues. Germline CDR1 and CDR2: MNHEY and SVGAGI. The CDR3 loop is CASAELTETQYF. The CDR3 bases are TGTGCCAGCGCGGAACTTACGGAGACCCAGTACTTC.

This chain connects TRBV6-5 to TRBJ2-2; D is undetermined. V was trimmed by 0 bases and J by 13 bases, leaving 12 bases between them. The CDR3 runs to 13 residues. Germline V gene lookup returns CDR1 MNHEY and CDR2 SVGAGI. The CDR3 here is CASSYSRLRVLFF. The CDR3 nucleotides are TGTGCCAGCAGTTACTCGAGACTCCGGGTGCTGTTTTTT.

The rearrangement links TRBV19 to TRBJ2-2, with 8 nucleotides matching TRBD1. The CDR3 extends over 15 amino acids. Germline CDR1 is LNHDA and CDR2 is SQIVND (reference sequence). J was trimmed by 6 bases and V by 8 bases; bases with no gene match: 11. The CDR3 sequence is CASGSDRDNSGELFF. In DNA, the CDR3 is TGTGCCAGTGGATCGGACAGGGATAATTCCGGGGAGCTGTTTTTT.

V usage is TRBV28 and J usage is TRBJ1-2; possible D gene TRBD1, 5 bases. The V end was cut by 7 bases, the J end by 0 bases, with 6 bases between. The germline V gene has CDR1 MDHEN and CDR2 SYDVKM. This CDR3 has 12 residues. CDR3 coding DNA: TGTGCCAGCAAGACAGCTAACTATGGCTACACCTTC. Translated, it gives CASKTANYGYTF.

CDR3 DNA sequence: TGTGCCAGCAGCCAAGACGGACTCACCATATATTTT. This codes for CASSQDGLTIYF. The V and J genes are TRBV3-1 (or the pseudogene TRBV3-2) and TRBJ1-3; no clear D. The CDR3 loop spans 12 amino acids. V gave up 0 bases and J gave up 9 bases, with 6 bases separating them. Per germline, CDR1 LGHDT and CDR2 YNNKEL (reference sequence).

This chain uses TRBV5-1 with TRBJ2-3; 12 positions agree with TRBD2. With 4 bases clipped from V and 5 bases from J, the junction kept 20 bases outside the gene matches. Germline V gene sequence: CDR1 SGHRS, CDR2 YFSETQ. The CDR3 has 20 residues. Here the CDR3 reads CASSVGQGYLAGGPIDTQYF. CDR3 in DNA: TGCGCCAGCAGCGTGGGACAGGGGTACCTAGCGGGAGGGCCTATAGATACGCAGTATTTT.

V gene TRBV14 combines with J gene TRBJ1-6; the D gene is possibly TRBD1 (5 bases). The germline V gene encodes CDR1 SGHDN and CDR2 FVKESK. The length of the CDR3 is 15 residues. With 3 bases removed from V and 6 bases from J, the gap between germline ends came to 12 bases. The CDR3 spells CASSQRGVSNSPLHF. For the CDR3, the DNA is TGTGCCAGCAGCCAGCGGGGGGTTTCTAATTCACCCCTCCACTTT.

The chain couples TRBV5-1 to TRBJ2-7; 14 bases line up with TRBD2. Germline trimming cut 3 bases from V and 6 bases from J; bases unmatched to any gene: 11. Looked up from germline, CDR1 is SGHRS and CDR2 is YFSETQ. The CDR3 spans 17 residues. The CDR3 is CASSSGTSGSFQGEQYF. Here the CDR3 DNA reads TGCGCCAGCAGCTCCGGGACTAGCGGGAGTTTTCAGGGCGAGCAGTACTTC.

J is TRBJ1-1 and V is TRBV10-1; no reliable D call. CDR3 size: 13 residues. Germline V gene data show CDR1 as WNHNN and CDR2 as SYGVQD (reference sequence). The V gene lost 4 bases and the J gene lost 6 bases, with 12 bases spanning the gap. CDR3 DNA sequence: TGCGCCAGCAGTGTGGCGGGGAGAGCTGAAGCTTTCTTT. It specifies CASSVAGRAEAFF.

The chain has TRBV27 and TRBJ2-3, with D possibly being TRBD2 (6 bases). This CDR3 is 15 amino acids long. The germline V and J ends were trimmed by 6 bases and 5 bases, with 18 bases remaining between them. From germline, CDR1 is MNHEY and CDR2 SMNVEV (reference sequence). The CDR3 DNA is TGTGCCAGCAGACCATCGATGGCCGGGGGAGATACGCAGTATTTT. As protein: CASRPSMAGGDTQYF.

V gene TRBV27 combines with J gene TRBJ2-3; 7 bases are a match to TRBD2. V dropped 6 bases and J dropped 3; count of bases not matched to a gene: 21. In germline, CDR1 is MNHEY, CDR2 SMNVEV (reference sequence). The CDR3 is 19 amino acids. CDR3 sequence reads: CASRVVPISASGRTDTQYF. The CDR3 coding sequence is TGTGCCAGCAGAGTTGTTCCAATCAGTGCTAGCGGAAGGACAGATACGCAGTATTTT.

In its sample, this clone was seen once. The rearrangement uses TRBV19 and TRBJ2-5; 7 bases fit TRBD1. J lost 5 bases, V lost 8 bases, and 11 bases had no gene match. Germline V gene sequence: CDR1 LNHDA, CDR2 SQIVND (reference sequence). The CDR3 covers 14 residues. The CDR3 coding sequence is TGTGCCAGTGGTCTTAGAGGGGGCCTGGAGACCCAGTACTTC. This encodes CASGLRGGLETQYF.

CDR3 in amino acids: CASSPAIGQGAFQPQHF. The DNA for the CDR3 is TGTGCCAGCAGCCCAGCAATCGGACAGGGGGCGTTTCAGCCCCAGCATTTT. V and J are TRBV7-2 and TRBJ1-5; 11 bases map to TRBD1. The germline CDR1 and CDR2 sequences are SGHTA and FQGNSA. The CDR3 has 17 residues. The V gene end was trimmed by 5 bases and the J gene end by 6 bases; junction bases not matched to a gene: 12.

J is TRBJ1-2 and V is TRBV9; weak D call: TRBD1 (6 bases). Germline-derived CDR1 and CDR2 are SGDLS and YYNGEE. This CDR3 has 15 amino acids. V gave up 0 bases and J gave up 1 base, with 10 bases separating them. The CDR3 nucleotides are TGTGCCAGCAGCGTAGGGCAGGGGTTTAACTATGGCTACACCTTC. Its protein product is CASSVGQGFNYGYTF.

This rearrangement joins TRBV24-1 to TRBJ2-3, with 9 positions matching TRBD1. In germline, CDR1 is KGHDR, CDR2 SFDVKD. The V gene end was trimmed by 4 bases and the J gene end by 2 bases; junction bases not matched to a gene: 6. The CDR3 has 16 residues. This chain's CDR3 is CATSEQGASPTDTQYF. The CDR3 DNA sequence: TGTGCCACCAGTGAACAGGGGGCCTCACCCACAGATACGCAGTATTTT.

This rearrangement joins TRBV6-5 to TRBJ1-3; TRBD1 is a possible D gene (5 bases). CDR1 is MNHEY and CDR2 is SVGAGI in the germline V gene. The CDR3 has 14 amino acids. The germline V and J ends were trimmed by 2 bases and 2 bases, with 7 bases remaining between them. CDR3 DNA sequence: TGTGCCAGCAGTTACAAGGGGACTGGAAACACCATATATTTT. Residues: CASSYKGTGNTIYF.

The chain uses TRBV3-1 (or the pseudogene TRBV3-2) and TRBJ1-5; a possible D gene is TRBD1 (5 bases). This CDR3 comprises 18 residues. Germline values: CDR1 LGHDT, CDR2 YNNKEL (reference sequence). Trimming left V 0 bases short and J 2 bases short, with 17 bases between. The CDR3 DNA is TGTGCCAGCAGCCAAGATCTATTACAGGTCGGCGGCAATCAGCCCCAGCATTTT. Its translation is CASSQDLLQVGGNQPQHF.

V gene TRBV5-5 combines with J gene TRBJ2-1, with 8 bases matching TRBD2. J was trimmed by 7 bases and V by 2 bases; bases with no gene match: 5. This CDR3 has 14 residues. Germline-derived CDR1 and CDR2 are SGHKS and YYEKEE (reference sequence). For the CDR3, the DNA is TGTGCCAGCAGCTTCCCAGCGGGAGTGAATGAGCAGTTCTTC. Its protein product is CASSFPAGVNEQFF.

V is TRBV6-1 and J is TRBJ1-1; 7 bases agree with TRBD1. The CDR3 spans 13 residues. Trimming took 5 bases from V and 5 from J; bases not matched to a gene: 5. CDR1 is MNHNS, CDR2 SASEGT, per germline. The CDR3 protein is CASSNRDRTEAFF. The CDR3 DNA is TGTGCCAGCAGTAACAGGGACAGAACTGAAGCTTTCTTT.

V gene TRBV18 combines with J gene TRBJ1-1; D gene ambiguous. Germline V gene lookup returns CDR1 KGHSH and CDR2 LQKENI. This CDR3 comprises 13 residues. V was pared by 6 bases and J by 0 bases, with 8 bases between. CDR3 loop: CASSLEMNTEAFF. The CDR3 DNA follows: TGTGCCAGCTCCCTCGAGATGAACACTGAAGCTTTCTTT.

The chain uses TRBV2 and TRBJ1-1; the D gene is possibly TRBD1 (5 bases). The CDR3 spans 14 residues. Trimming removed 3 bases at V and 4 bases at J, with 12 bases between. Germline CDR1 reads SNHLY; CDR2 reads FYNNEI. The CDR3 reads CASSEQGRGTEAFF. CDR3 DNA: TGTGCCAGCAGTGAGCAGGGTAGGGGCACTGAAGCTTTCTTT.

This clone has only one observation. This chain uses TRBV5-1 with TRBJ1-4, with 7 bases identical to TRBD1. CDR3 size: 14 residues. The germline gives CDR1 SGHRS, CDR2 YFSETQ. V lost 2 bases and J lost 6; bases outside the gene matches: 4. CDR3 DNA sequence: TGCGCCAGCAGCTTTTCGGGACAGTATGAAAAACTGTTTTTT. Its protein is CASSFSGQYEKLFF.

V usage is TRBV7-2 and J usage is TRBJ2-5; 8 bases are shared with TRBD1. Germline V gene lookup returns CDR1 SGHTA and CDR2 FQGNSA. The CDR3 sequence is 15 residues long. J was trimmed by 5 bases and V by 1 base; bases with no gene match: 6. Here the CDR3 DNA reads TGTGCCAGCAGCTTAGTTACAGGGGGGTGGGAGACCCAGTACTTC. The encoded protein is CASSLVTGGWETQYF.

The genes are TRBV2 and TRBJ1-4, with 9 bases aligning to TRBD1. V lost 4 bases to trimming and J lost 8 bases; unmatched junction nucleotides: 5. Germline-derived CDR1 and CDR2 are SNHLY and FYNNEI. This CDR3 is built from 14 residues. The CDR3 coding sequence is TGTGCCAGCAGTGGGACAGGGGTCTCCGAAAAACTGTTTTTT. Protein sequence: CASSGTGVSEKLFF.

The V gene is TRBV18, the J gene TRBJ2-7; 11 bases match TRBD1. The CDR3 extends over 15 amino acids. Germline assignment: CDR1 KGHSH and CDR2 LQKENI. The V gene end was trimmed by 4 bases and the J gene end by 2 bases; junction bases not matched to a gene: 4. CDR3 in amino acids: CASSLGQGGTYEQYF. In DNA, the CDR3 is TGTGCCAGCTCACTGGGACAGGGGGGGACCTACGAGCAGTACTTC.

The rearrangement joins TRBV3-1 (or the pseudogene TRBV3-2) to TRBJ2-3; 13 nucleotides align to TRBD2. Germline CDR1 LGHDT, CDR2 YNNKEL (reference sequence). CDR3 length: 17 residues. The ends lost 5 bases at V and 2 bases at J; junction bases unmatched: 7. CDR3: CASSERLAGGPTDTQYF. The CDR3 coding sequence is TGTGCCAGCAGCGAAAGACTAGCGGGGGGCCCCACAGATACGCAGTATTTT.

The V and J genes are TRBV7-2 and TRBJ2-7; TRBD2 aligns across 12 bases. Germline V gene sequence: CDR1 SGHTA, CDR2 FQGNSA. The junction had 5 bases not matched to a gene; V was cut back by 4 bases and J by 4 bases. The CDR3 runs 15 residues. The CDR3 bases are TGTGCCAGCAGCTCAACTAGCGGGGGGCGTTACGAGCAGTACTTC. The encoded protein is CASSSTSGGRYEQYF.